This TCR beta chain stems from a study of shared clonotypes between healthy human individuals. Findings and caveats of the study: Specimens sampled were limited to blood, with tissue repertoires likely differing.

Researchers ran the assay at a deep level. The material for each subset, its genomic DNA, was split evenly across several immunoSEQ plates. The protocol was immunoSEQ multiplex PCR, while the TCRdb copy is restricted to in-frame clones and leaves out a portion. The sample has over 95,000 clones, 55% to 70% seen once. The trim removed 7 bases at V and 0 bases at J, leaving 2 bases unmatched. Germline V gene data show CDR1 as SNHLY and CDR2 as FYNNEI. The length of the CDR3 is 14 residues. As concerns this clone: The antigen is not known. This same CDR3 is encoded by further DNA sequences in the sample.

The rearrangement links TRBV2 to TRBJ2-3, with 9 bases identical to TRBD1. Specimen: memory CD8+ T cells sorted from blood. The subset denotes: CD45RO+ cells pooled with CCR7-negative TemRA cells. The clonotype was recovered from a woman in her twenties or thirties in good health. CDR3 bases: TGTGCCAGCAATGACAGGGGGAGCACAGATACGCAGTATTTT. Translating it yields CASNDRGSTDTQYF.